This T cell receptor beta chain was recovered during a study of vaccination effects on CD4 cells after COVID-19. Study-wide findings and caveats: Convalescent patients numbered few in the study; early post-infection timepoints were missing entirely. Late after vaccination, infection- and vaccine-induced clones showed marked clonal contraction.

Unmatched junction bases numbered 1, after V lost 5 bases and J lost 0 bases. The CDR3 length is 14 residues. Per germline, CDR1 LGHDT and CDR2 YNNKEL (reference sequence). Isolating CD4+ T cells followed 9 to 11 days of culture. BNT162b2 vaccine or mRNA-1273 vaccine was given to participants in two doses. None of these healthy vaccinees had been infected with SARS-CoV-2 before vaccination. With regard to this clone: What it binds is unknown.

The method was immunoSEQ multiplex PCR; TCRdb's version includes in-frame clones alone and lacks a portion of them. The sample includes 25,000 to 35,000 clones, roughly 81% of them seen just once. The sequencing here drew on CD4+ T cells from PBMCs cultured without peptide, taken after COVID-19 vaccination. This sequence was found in a human donor who received a COVID-19 vaccine. The chain is built from TRBV3-1 (or the pseudogene TRBV3-2) and TRBJ1-3; the match to TRBD1 covers 7 bases. The CDR3 sequence is CASSGTDSGNTIYF. CDR3 DNA sequence: TGTGCCAGCAGCGGGACAGACTCTGGAAACACCATATATTTT.